This T cell receptor (beta chain) was recorded in a study of identical twins. A few counts support this clonotype. A universal primer site came from template switching; cDNA carried unique molecular identifiers. TCRdb reprocessed the 5' RACE reads with MiXCR, giving one entry per CDR3 protein. The sample yields some 590,000 distinct CDR3 sequences, nearly 10% seen once. The CDR3 length is 15 residues. V shed 7 bases, J shed 3 bases, and the junction held 7 bases outside the gene matches. In addition, the sample was reused for a study of yellow fever vaccine responses in identical twins. That work states: Reported findings indicate that twins' vaccine T cell responses seemed partially convergent, partially personalized.

The chain links TRBV12-3 or TRBV12-4 to TRBJ2-3, with 10 nucleotides matching TRBD2. This TCR was recovered from a woman between 18 and 29 years old in good health. The sample taken for sequencing was PBMCs. The CDR3 sequence is CASTGAGLATDTQYF. In DNA, the CDR3 is TGTGCCAGCACCGGAGCGGGACTAGCGACAGATACGCAGTATTTT.